These T cell receptor beta chains were read from a single sample in a study of blood T cell repertoires in COVID-19. Data came from immunoSEQ multiplex PCR; TCRdb stores just in-frame clones and leaves some out. Counted here are 200,000 to 250,000 clones, around 90% occurring once; the ten biggest clones make up less than 14%. Material: PBMCs or T cells enriched from blood (not recorded which). These receptors all stem from a man aged 25-40 years who had recovered from COVID-19. Each CDR3 is given with its conserved first and last residue. A D gene is named only where the DNA matches it firmly. Clone size, where shown, is once, few, many, or a class for clones that have expanded.

j_call: TRBJ2-3
clone_size: few
d_call: -
v_call: TRBV7-9
cdr3_nt: TGTGCCAGCAGCTTAACCTACACAGATACGCAGTATTTT
cdr3_aa: CASSLTYTDTQYF

j_call: TRBJ2-7
clone_size: -
d_call: TRBD1
v_call: TRBV7-9
cdr3_nt: TGTGCCAGCAGCCCGGCCGGGACAGGGGTTAGCGAGCAGTACTTC
cdr3_aa: CASSPAGTGVSEQYF

j_call: TRBJ2-1
clone_size: -
d_call: -
v_call: TRBV2
cdr3_nt: TGTGCCAGCAGGGAACAGGGTATGGGCAATGAGCAGTTCTTC
cdr3_aa: CASREQGMGNEQFF

j_call: TRBJ2-7
clone_size: -
d_call: -
v_call: TRBV3-1/TRBV3-2
cdr3_nt: TGTGCCAGCAGCCAAGAGGGGACCGGGACTTACAGCGAGCAGTACTTC
cdr3_aa: CASSQEGTGTYSEQYF

j_call: TRBJ2-4
clone_size: -
d_call: TRBD2
v_call: TRBV27
cdr3_nt: TGTGCCAGCAGTTTAAGGCTCGGGACTAGCGGGCCGGGATCCAAAAACATTCAGTACTTC
cdr3_aa: CASSLRLGTSGPGSKNIQYF

j_call: TRBJ2-1
clone_size: few
d_call: -
v_call: TRBV6-5
cdr3_nt: TGTGCCAGCAGTTACCCACCCGGCGGGGAGCAGTTCTTC
cdr3_aa: CASSYPPGGEQFF

j_call: TRBJ1-2
clone_size: -
d_call: TRBD1
v_call: TRBV10-3
cdr3_nt: TGTGCCATCCAGGGGACAGGGGATGGGCATGGCTACACCTTC
cdr3_aa: CAIQGTGDGHGYTF

j_call: TRBJ1-2
clone_size: -
d_call: -
v_call: TRBV19
cdr3_nt: TGTGCCAGTAGTACAGGGTATCCGACAGAAAACTATGGCTACACCTTC
cdr3_aa: CASSTGYPTENYGYTF

j_call: TRBJ2-7
clone_size: -
d_call: TRBD1
v_call: TRBV25-1
cdr3_nt: TGTGCCAGCGGTGGGGACAGCTCCTACGAGCAGTACTTC
cdr3_aa: CASGGDSSYEQYF

j_call: TRBJ1-2
clone_size: once
d_call: TRBD1
v_call: TRBV6-5
cdr3_nt: TGTGCCAGCAGTTACGGGACAGGTTTAAACTATGGCTACACCTTC
cdr3_aa: CASSYGTGLNYGYTF

j_call: TRBJ1-4
clone_size: -
d_call: TRBD1
v_call: TRBV6-5
cdr3_nt: TGTGCCAGCAGCCGAGGACAGGGCCTTTCTGAAAAACTGTTTTTT
cdr3_aa: CASSRGQGLSEKLFF

j_call: TRBJ2-7
clone_size: -
d_call: -
v_call: TRBV27
cdr3_nt: TGTGCCAGCAGCCGCGAACCTATGTACGAGCAGTACTTC
cdr3_aa: CASSREPMYEQYF

j_call: TRBJ2-7
clone_size: -
d_call: TRBD2
v_call: TRBV11-2
cdr3_nt: TGTGCCAGCAGCTTATCAGGTGGTAGCGGGAGAGTCGGGGTATACGAGCAGTACTTC
cdr3_aa: CASSLSGGSGRVGVYEQYF

j_call: TRBJ1-2
clone_size: -
d_call: -
v_call: TRBV4-1
cdr3_nt: TGCGCCAGCAGCCAAGCAATTTATAGGGGTGGCTACACCTTC
cdr3_aa: CASSQAIYRGGYTF

j_call: TRBJ2-5
clone_size: once
d_call: TRBD1
v_call: TRBV11-2
cdr3_nt: TGTGCCAGCAGCACCCTGACAGGGAAGTATCAAGAGACCCAGTACTTC
cdr3_aa: CASSTLTGKYQETQYF

j_call: TRBJ1-2
clone_size: -
d_call: TRBD1
v_call: TRBV10-3
cdr3_nt: TGTGCCATCAGTGGGGATTGGACAGGGACCGGCTACACCTTC
cdr3_aa: CAISGDWTGTGYTF

j_call: TRBJ2-3
clone_size: -
d_call: TRBD2
v_call: TRBV7-2
cdr3_nt: TGTGCCAGCAGCTTAGGAGCGGGGGTTATAACTAGCACAGATACGCAGTATTTT
cdr3_aa: CASSLGAGVITSTDTQYF

j_call: TRBJ2-1
clone_size: -
d_call: TRBD1
v_call: TRBV5-6
cdr3_nt: TGTGCCAGCAGCTTGAGGGGACAGGGCCCAAATGAGCAGTTCTTC
cdr3_aa: CASSLRGQGPNEQFF

j_call: TRBJ1-1
clone_size: -
d_call: TRBD1
v_call: TRBV7-9
cdr3_nt: TGTGCCAGCAGCCGAGGGACAGGGAACACTGAAGCTTTCTTT
cdr3_aa: CASSRGTGNTEAFF

j_call: TRBJ1-2
clone_size: -
d_call: TRBD1
v_call: TRBV6-5
cdr3_nt: TGTGCCACCCTGGGACAGGGCGGCTACACCTTC
cdr3_aa: CATLGQGGYTF

j_call: TRBJ2-7
clone_size: -
d_call: TRBD2
v_call: TRBV9
cdr3_nt: TGTGCCAGCAGCGTAAGACTAGCGGGAGCGGGGGAGCAGTACTTC
cdr3_aa: CASSVRLAGAGEQYF

j_call: TRBJ1-5
clone_size: -
d_call: TRBD1
v_call: TRBV18
cdr3_nt: TGTGCCAGCTCACCAAACAGGGGGAATAGTGGTCAGCCCCAGCATTTT
cdr3_aa: CASSPNRGNSGQPQHF

j_call: TRBJ2-5
clone_size: -
d_call: TRBD1
v_call: TRBV19
cdr3_nt: TGTGCCAGTAATCAGGGACAGGGGGAAGAGACCCAGTACTTC
cdr3_aa: CASNQGQGEETQYF

j_call: TRBJ1-2
clone_size: -
d_call: -
v_call: TRBV9
cdr3_nt: TGTGCCAGCCGGCGGGGCAACTATGGCTACACCTTC
cdr3_aa: CASRRGNYGYTF

j_call: TRBJ1-5
clone_size: -
d_call: -
v_call: TRBV5-1
cdr3_nt: TGCGCCAGCAGCCCCGGACAGCCCGGCAATCAGCCCCAGCATTTT
cdr3_aa: CASSPGQPGNQPQHF

j_call: TRBJ1-4
clone_size: -
d_call: TRBD1
v_call: TRBV6-2/TRBV6-3
cdr3_nt: TGTGCCAGCAGTTGGGGACAGACAACTAATGAAAAACTGTTTTTT
cdr3_aa: CASSWGQTTNEKLFF

j_call: TRBJ2-2
clone_size: -
d_call: -
v_call: TRBV5-1
cdr3_nt: TGCGCCAGCAGCTTGGGAGCGGTAAACACCGGGGAGCTGTTTTTT
cdr3_aa: CASSLGAVNTGELFF

j_call: TRBJ1-1
clone_size: -
d_call: -
v_call: TRBV2
cdr3_nt: TGTGCCAGCCTAACTCAGGACACTGAAGCTTTCTTT
cdr3_aa: CASLTQDTEAFF

j_call: TRBJ2-6
clone_size: -
d_call: -
v_call: TRBV6-5
cdr3_nt: TGTGCCAGCAGCCAACTGTCTGGGGCCAACGTCCTGACTTTC
cdr3_aa: CASSQLSGANVLTF

j_call: TRBJ1-2
clone_size: -
d_call: TRBD1
v_call: TRBV30
cdr3_nt: TGTGCCTGGAGTCCGGGACAGCGGGGCTACACCTTC
cdr3_aa: CAWSPGQRGYTF

j_call: TRBJ1-4
clone_size: -
d_call: -
v_call: TRBV6-5
cdr3_nt: TGTGCCAGCAGTTATCGTTCGGTTAATGAAAAACTGTTTTTT
cdr3_aa: CASSYRSVNEKLFF

j_call: TRBJ2-5
clone_size: once
d_call: -
v_call: TRBV6-1
cdr3_nt: TGTGCCAGCAGTGAAGTATCAGAGACCCAGTACTTC
cdr3_aa: CASSEVSETQYF

j_call: TRBJ2-7
clone_size: once
d_call: TRBD2
v_call: TRBV4-2
cdr3_nt: TGTGCCAGCAGCCAAGTAGGGCGGGAGGTACACGAGCAGTACTTC
cdr3_aa: CASSQVGREVHEQYF

j_call: TRBJ1-1
clone_size: -
d_call: TRBD1
v_call: TRBV10-3
cdr3_nt: TGTGCCATCACCCCCCAACAGGGGGCGACTGAAGCTTTCTTT
cdr3_aa: CAITPQQGATEAFF

j_call: TRBJ1-1
clone_size: -
d_call: TRBD1
v_call: TRBV7-9
cdr3_nt: TGTGCCAGCAGCACGAGCTGGACAGGGTTGAACACTGAAGCTTTCTTT
cdr3_aa: CASSTSWTGLNTEAFF

j_call: TRBJ2-2
clone_size: -
d_call: TRBD2
v_call: TRBV5-5
cdr3_nt: TGTGCCAGCAGCCGGACTAGCCCCACCGGGGAGCTGTTTTTT
cdr3_aa: CASSRTSPTGELFF

j_call: TRBJ2-7
clone_size: -
d_call: -
v_call: TRBV19
cdr3_nt: TGTGCCAGTAGTATAGCAGGGGCTGGCGAGCAGTACTTC
cdr3_aa: CASSIAGAGEQYF

j_call: TRBJ1-5
clone_size: -
d_call: TRBD1
v_call: TRBV4-1
cdr3_nt: TGCGCCAGCAGCCAACCGGGACAGGGGCATAGCAATCAGCCCCAGCATTTT
cdr3_aa: CASSQPGQGHSNQPQHF

j_call: TRBJ1-1
clone_size: -
d_call: TRBD1
v_call: TRBV27
cdr3_nt: TGTGCCAGCAGTTCGAGGGGGCCTGAAGCTTTCTTT
cdr3_aa: CASSSRGPEAFF

j_call: TRBJ1-2
clone_size: -
d_call: -
v_call: TRBV30
cdr3_nt: TGTGCCTGGAGTGTAGGCGGAGGGTATGGCTACACCTTC
cdr3_aa: CAWSVGGGYGYTF